This T cell receptor (beta chain) derives from a study of regulatory T cells in long-lasting Graves disease. Time point in this sample: persistent/refractory GD, antithyroid drugs over 5 years with positive TRAb. Preparation of the TCR library used RNA extracted from PBMCs. The table lists this clonotype with many counts. Its antigen remains unknown. Combining iRepertoire HTBI primers with Arm-PCR of CDR3 regions, the authors built TCR beta libraries. In TCRdb, the multiplex PCR reads were re-called with MiXCR into one record per CDR3 protein. The sample holds a few hundred thousand distinct CDR3 sequences; 21% are singletons and the top ten take more than 13%. Study conclusions and caveats: Persistent disease preferred TRBV28, TRBJ1-2 and TRBJ2-5.

The CDR3 has 14 amino acids. Looked up from germline, CDR1 is MNHNS and CDR2 is SASEGT. V was pared by 4 bases and J by 1 base, with 11 bases between. Specimen: peripheral blood mononuclear cells (PBMCs), collected when the disease was refractory, from a patient treated with antithyroid drugs. This sequence originates from a female donor with Graves disease. The rearrangement uses TRBV6-1 and TRBJ2-7, with D maybe TRBD2 (5 bases). In DNA, the CDR3 is TGTGCCAGCAGTGGGGGTAGCGCGTCCTACGAGCAGTACTTC. This encodes CASSGGSASYEQYF.